Following are 4 T cell receptor beta chains from one sample sequenced in a study. Each CDR3 protein is one row after TCRdb ran MiXCR on the 5' RACE reads. The repertoire holds 52,000 or so distinct CDR3 sequences, roughly 20% seen once, with around 3.2% in the top ten. Tregs were sorted as CD4+CD25+CD127-/low cells. The sequencing input was tumor-infiltrating Tregs sorted from the breast tumor. The source is a female donor with breast cancer.

The table lists this clonotype with a few counts. The rearrangement links TRBV7-2 to TRBJ2-4, with D perhaps being TRBD1 or TRBD2 (5 bases each). Germline loops: CDR1 SGHTA, CDR2 FQGNSA. The V end lost 5 bases, the J end lost 4 bases, and 9 bases lay between the germline ends. The CDR3 has 13 residues. CDR3 amino acids: CASSPGRKNIQYF. The CDR3, as DNA: TGTGCCAGCAGCCCGGGACGGAAAAACATTCAGTACTTC.

This clonotype was detected many times. The chain joins TRBV29-1 to TRBJ2-7, with 10 nucleotides matching TRBD2. V trimming: 4 bases; J trimming: 6 bases; junction bases outside the gene matches: 6. CDR1 and CDR2 (germline): SQVTM, ANQGSEA. The CDR3 loop spans 13 amino acids. In DNA, the CDR3 is TGCAGCGTTGGGGCTAGCGGGAGAGGCGAGCAGTACTTC. Its protein product is CSVGASGRGEQYF.

The chain has TRBV3-1 and TRBJ1-2, with 8 bases fitting TRBD1. Germline assignment: CDR1 LGHDT and CDR2 YNNKEL (reference sequence). CDR3 length: 15 residues. With 3 bases clipped from V and 7 bases from J, the junction kept 10 bases outside the gene matches. The CDR3 sequence is CASSHDSRGPGGYTF. In DNA form, the CDR3 reads TGTGCCAGCAGCCATGATAGCAGGGGGCCTGGTGGCTACACCTTC.

Only a few counts were recorded for this clonotype. The rearrangement uses TRBV5-1 and TRBJ1-1; the D is unclear. The V end was cut by 2 bases, the J end by 3 bases, with 8 bases between. Germline V CDR1 and CDR2: SGHRS, YFSETQ. This CDR3 spans 13 amino acids. Written as DNA, the CDR3 is TGCGCCAGCAGCTTAGGCATGGACACTGAAGCTTTCTTT. Its translation: CASSLGMDTEAFF.